What follows are 22 T cell receptor beta chains derived from one specimen sequenced in a study of T cells in localized non-small cell lung cancer. Method: immunoSEQ multiplex PCR; TCRdb's copy keeps in-frame clones and lacks some. The sample lists more than 1,500 clones, 36% occurring once. Sequenced here: lung tumor tissue, sampled before any cancer treatment. The receptors come from a female donor over 55 with stage I lung adenocarcinoma.

This clone was observed a few times. V gene TRBV29-1 combines with J gene TRBJ2-7; tentatively, D is TRBD2 (5 bases). Germline V CDR1 and CDR2: SQVTM, ANQGSEA. With 5 bases removed from V and 2 bases from J, the gap between germline ends came to 10 bases. This CDR3 has 12 amino acids. The CDR3 DNA is TGCAGCGTTCGGATCGGGGCCTACGAGCAGTACTTC. Protein: CSVRIGAYEQYF.

The chain recombines TRBV19 with TRBJ1-1; D uncertain. Germline CDR1 reads LNHDA; CDR2 reads SQIVND (reference sequence). The V end lost 1 base, the J end lost 8 bases, and 8 bases lay between the germline ends. There are 12 residues in the CDR3. The CDR3 sequence: CASSIGPAEAFF. The CDR3 DNA reads as TGTGCCAGTAGTATAGGTCCGGCGGAAGCTTTCTTT.

The chain joins TRBV6-8 to TRBJ2-6, with a weak D call TRBD1 (6 bases). Trimming pared 8 bases from V and 4 bases from J, leaving 18 bases between. This CDR3 contains 16 residues. The V gene's germline CDR1 is MNHGY and CDR2 SAAAGT. In DNA form, the CDR3 reads TGTGCCAGCGGTGGACAGTCCCTAGCAGGGGCCAACGTCCTGACTTTC. This sequence encodes CASGGQSLAGANVLTF.

This clone was detected only a few times. This chain uses TRBV14 with TRBJ1-1; D perhaps matches TRBD1 (5 bases). This CDR3 contains 12 residues. Germline V lookup: CDR1 SGHDN, CDR2 FVKESK. The V and J ends lost 4 bases and 8 bases respectively, with 11 bases between them. The CDR3 here is CASSLPGGEAFF. DNA for the CDR3: TGTGCCAGCAGCCTCCCCGGGGGGGAAGCTTTCTTT.

By share, this clone ranks as medium-sized. The V gene is TRBV11-3, the J gene TRBJ2-7, with TRBD2 identical over 11 bases. Per the germline V gene, CDR1 is SGHNT and CDR2 is YENEEA. Trimming removed 5 bases from V and 3 bases from J; junction bases left unmatched: 9. The CDR3 length is 16 residues. CDR3 DNA: TGTGCCAGCAGCGCAATACTAGCGGGGGAAGTCTACGAGCAGTACTTC. Its translation is CASSAILAGEVYEQYF.

This clone came up a few times. The chain carries TRBV9 and TRBJ2-7, with 8 bases identical to TRBD1. J was trimmed by 3 bases and V by 0 bases; bases with no gene match: 8. CDR3 length equals 16 residues. Germline V gene sequence: CDR1 SGDLS, CDR2 YYNGEE. The CDR3 loop is CASSVGMRQGLYEQYF. The CDR3 DNA follows: TGTGCCAGCAGCGTAGGAATGAGACAGGGGCTCTACGAGCAGTACTTC. Full variable domain (missing parts from reference TRBV9 and TRBJ2-7): DSGVTQTPKHLITATGQRVTLRCSPRSGDLSVYWYQQSLDQGLQFLIQYYNGEERAKGNILERFSAQQFPDLHSELNLSSLELGDSALYFCASSVGMRQGLYEQYFGPGTRLTVT.

V usage is TRBV19 and J usage is TRBJ2-2, with 10 nucleotides matching TRBD1. CDR3 length: 15 residues. CDR1 and CDR2 (germline): LNHDA, SQIVND (reference sequence). V gave up 8 bases and J gave up 5 bases; unmatched junction bases: 8. This CDR3 reads CASFMTGGATGELFF. The CDR3 DNA is TGTGCCAGTTTCATGACAGGGGGCGCGACCGGGGAGCTGTTTTTT. The variable domain in full, completed from reference TRBV19 and TRBJ2-2, reads DGGITQSPKYLFRKEGQNVTLSCEQNLNHDAMYWYRQDPGQGLRLIYYSQIVNDFQKGDIAEGYSVSREKKESFPLTVTSAQKNPTAFYLCASFMTGGATGELFFGEGSRLTVL.

The chain links TRBV19 to TRBJ2-2, with 11 bases that match TRBD1. V lost 6 bases and J lost 6; bases outside the gene matches: 3. Germline CDR1 reads LNHDA; CDR2 reads SQIVND (reference sequence). This CDR3 spans 14 amino acids. CDR3 residues: CASRGTGGAGELFF. The CDR3 coding sequence is TGTGCCAGTAGAGGGACAGGGGGGGCCGGGGAGCTGTTTTTT.

The chain links TRBV10-1 to TRBJ2-2; TRBD1 matches 8 bases. The CDR3 runs 15 residues. The germline V gene encodes CDR1 WNHNN and CDR2 SYGVQD (reference sequence). The V gene end was trimmed by 3 bases and the J gene end by 7 bases; junction bases not matched to a gene: 7. In DNA, the CDR3 is TGCGCCAGCAGTGAAAACCAGGGGGCCGGCGGGGAGCTGTTTTTT. Amino acids: CASSENQGAGGELFF.

This clone was recorded a few times. The V call is TRBV11-3, the J call TRBJ2-5; possibly TRBD2 for D (6 bases). V dropped 3 bases and J dropped 1 base, with 9 bases sitting between them. Germline lookup yields CDR1 SGHNT and CDR2 YENEEA. The CDR3 extends over 14 amino acids. CDR3 in amino acids: CASSLYGGQETQYF. As DNA, the CDR3 is TGTGCCAGCAGCTTGTACGGGGGCCAAGAGACCCAGTACTTC.

In its sample, this clone was seen a few times. The chain employs TRBV2 and TRBJ1-2; D gene uncertain. Per the germline V gene, CDR1 is SNHLY and CDR2 is FYNNEI. V lost 3 bases to trimming and J lost 4 bases, with 9 bases between them. CDR3 length equals 13 residues. The CDR3 coding sequence is TGTGCCAGCAGTGATACGGGAGTCTATGGCTACACCTTC. Translating gives CASSDTGVYGYTF.

In this sample, this clone is medium-sized. The gene calls are TRBV6-8 and TRBJ2-5, with TRBD1 identical over 9 bases. This CDR3 has 15 amino acids. Germline trimming cut 4 bases from V and 5 bases from J; bases unmatched to any gene: 8. Germline CDR1 and CDR2: MNHGY and SAAAGT. CDR3 nucleotide sequence: TGTGCCAGCAGTTCACCTCGGGACAGGGTTGAGACCCAGTACTTC. This gives the protein CASSSPRDRVETQYF.

The chain employs TRBV30 and TRBJ2-7, with TRBD1 matching over 9 bases. The V and J ends lost 3 bases and 6 bases, in that order; junction bases with no gene match: 18. Germline assignment: CDR1 GTSNPN and CDR2 SVGIG (reference sequence). This CDR3 has 17 residues. The CDR3 DNA sequence: TGTGCCTGGAGACCCAGCCATCCGGGACAGGGTAGGTCCGAGCAGTACTTC. Translated, it gives CAWRPSHPGQGRSEQYF.

The V and J genes are TRBV6-8 and TRBJ2-5; 8 bases are a match to TRBD2. Germline lookup yields CDR1 MNHGY and CDR2 SAAAGT. The CDR3 extends over 14 amino acids. V lost 5 bases, J lost 2 bases, and 4 bases stayed unmatched. The DNA for the CDR3 is TGTGCCAGCAGTGACGGGGGGGGGCAAGAGACCCAGTACTTC. It translates to CASSDGGGQETQYF.

This clone was detected once. This chain uses TRBV30 with TRBJ1-5, with D unclear. Germline V gene lookup returns CDR1 GTSNPN and CDR2 SVGIG (reference sequence). CDR3 length equals 13 residues. Trimming cost V 1 base and J 1 base, with 5 bases left between them. The CDR3 nucleotides read TGTGCCTGGAGTGGGCAGAGCAATCAGCCCCAGCATTTT. It encodes CAWSGQSNQPQHF.

The V gene is TRBV18, the J gene TRBJ2-1; 8 nucleotides align to TRBD2. The CDR3 has 16 amino acids. Germline V gene sequence: CDR1 KGHSH, CDR2 LQKENI. Trimming removed 3 bases from V and 4 bases from J; junction bases left unmatched: 8. The CDR3 here is CASSPVGGAGYNEQFF. CDR3 bases: TGTGCCAGCTCACCGGTCGGGGGGGCCGGTTACAATGAGCAGTTCTTC. The whole variable domain, remainder taken from reference TRBV18 and TRBJ2-1, is NAGVMQNPRHLVRRRGQEARLRCSPMKGHSHVYWYRQLPEEGLKFMVYLQKENIIDESGMPKERFSAEFPKEGPSILRIQQVVRGDSAAYFCASSPVGGAGYNEQFFGPGTRLTVL.

V is TRBV18 and J is TRBJ1-4; D gene uncertain. This CDR3 has 14 amino acids. From germline, CDR1 is KGHSH and CDR2 LQKENI. V was cut by 3 bases and J by 5 bases, with 10 bases left in between. CDR3 sequence (DNA): TGTGCCAGCTCACCGCTCGGAGGCAATGAAAAACTGTTTTTT. The encoded protein is CASSPLGGNEKLFF.

This clone has just a few counts. The chain links TRBV11-3 to TRBJ2-7, with 12 bases lining up with TRBD2. V trimming: 2 bases; J trimming: 4 bases; junction bases outside the gene matches: 3. CDR3 length: 15 residues. Germline V lookup: CDR1 SGHNT, CDR2 YENEEA. The CDR3 nucleotides read TGTGCCAGCAGCTTACTAGCGGGAGGGCCGTACGAGCAGTACTTC. It specifies CASSLLAGGPYEQYF.

CDR3 in DNA: TGTGCCAGCAGCCTTCTAGCGGGAGGGCGGGAGACCCAGTACTTC. Translation: CASSLLAGGRETQYF. The rearrangement joins TRBV11-3 to TRBJ2-5, with 12 bases fitting TRBD2. The CDR3 loop spans 15 amino acids. Losses at the gene ends were 5 bases for V and 5 bases for J; bases not matched to a gene: 6. CDR1 is SGHNT and CDR2 is YENEEA in the germline V gene.

CDR3 residues: CASSPRGRMSTEAFF. CDR3 nucleotide sequence: TGTGCCAGCAGCCCTCGGGGACGAATGAGCACTGAAGCTTTCTTT. The gene calls are TRBV28 and TRBJ1-1; perhaps TRBD1 as D (5 bases). This CDR3 comprises 15 residues. V was clipped by 6 bases and J by 4 bases, with 18 bases between them. The V gene's germline CDR1 is MDHEN and CDR2 SYDVKM. The full variable domain, with the rest looked up from reference TRBV28 and TRBJ1-1, is DVKVTQSSRYLVKRTGEKVFLECVQDMDHENMFWYRQDPGLGLRLIYFSYDVKMKEKGDIPEGYSVSREKKERFSLILESASTNQTSMYLCASSPRGRMSTEAFFGQGTRLTVV.

The V and J genes are TRBV11-3 and TRBJ2-5; 15 bases fit TRBD2. V lost 5 bases, J lost 4 bases, and 14 bases stayed unmatched. The CDR3 is 19 residues long. CDR1 and CDR2 from the germline V gene are SGHNT and YENEEA. Written as DNA, the CDR3 is TGTGCCAGCAGCCCCCGGGCAGGACTAGCGGGAGGGCCGGGAGAGACCCAGTACTTC. It codes for CASSPRAGLAGGPGETQYF.

This chain uses TRBV18 with TRBJ2-7, with TRBD1 as a possible D gene (5 bases). Per germline, CDR1 KGHSH and CDR2 LQKENI. Deletions cut 2 bases from V and 2 bases from J, with 19 bases between. The CDR3 sequence is 17 residues long. The CDR3 here is CASSPIPAGGRAYEQYF. As DNA, the CDR3 is TGTGCCAGCTCACCAATCCCTGCTGGTGGCAGGGCCTACGAGCAGTACTTC.